Below, 21 T cell receptor beta chains from the same sample are listed, as sequenced in a study of T cells after yellow fever vaccination. TCRdb itself ran the 5' RACE reads through MiXCR, one entry per CDR3 protein. The table has 450,000 to 600,000 distinct CDR3 sequences, roughly 12% seen once; the top ten hold 11% to 15%. Specimen: PBMCs, collected on the day of the yellow fever booster vaccination. The receptors were gathered from a young man who received the YFV17D yellow fever vaccine.

J is TRBJ2-7 and V is TRBV29-1; D remains unclear. The V and J ends lost 4 bases and 6 bases respectively, with 13 bases between them. The CDR3 loop spans 12 amino acids. The germline V gene encodes CDR1 SQVTM and CDR2 ANQGSEA. The CDR3 reads CSVVGPASEQYF. In nucleotides, the CDR3 is TGCAGCGTTGTAGGACCCGCGAGCGAGCAGTACTTC.

This chain links TRBV20-1 with TRBJ1-1, with 8 bases identical to TRBD1. The germline CDR1 and CDR2 sequences are DFQATT and SNEGSKA (reference sequence). The CDR3 is made up of 10 amino acids. The CDR3 DNA reads TGCAGGGTACAGGGGGTAAAAGCTTTCTTT. It specifies CRVQGVKAFF.

This clonotype turned up a few times. The chain is built from TRBV15 and TRBJ2-5; 8 bases are a match to TRBD2. This CDR3 is built from 16 residues. Trimming cost V 3 bases and J 1 base; bases outside gene matches: 7. Germline assignment: CDR1 LNHNV and CDR2 YYDKDF (reference sequence). The CDR3 is CATSSPRREAQETQYF. CDR3 bases: TGTGCCACCAGCAGTCCAAGGCGGGAGGCCCAAGAGACCCAGTACTTC.

V usage is TRBV6-5 and J usage is TRBJ1-2; 11 positions match TRBD1. The CDR3 has 17 amino acids. Germline-derived CDR1 and CDR2 are MNHEY and SVGAGI. V was pared by 2 bases and J by 8 bases, with 13 bases of the junction left unmatched. In DNA form, the CDR3 reads TGTGCCAGCAGTTACGACGTCCCGGGACAGGGGGAGGGAGGCTACACCTTC. Protein: CASSYDVPGQGEGGYTF.

This clonotype was detected a few times. CDR3 residues: CASSLARNGELFF. CDR3 DNA sequence: TGTGCCAGCAGCTTAGCTCGTAACGGGGAGCTGTTTTTT. The chain combines TRBV7-2 with TRBJ2-2; D unresolved. The ends were cut back, 0 bases at V and 7 bases at J, with 6 bases in the middle. This CDR3 contains 13 residues. CDR1 is SGHTA and CDR2 is FQGNSA in the germline V gene.

The V call is TRBV7-2, the J call TRBJ2-1; D possibly corresponds to TRBD2 (5 bases). Looked up from germline, CDR1 is SGHTA and CDR2 is FQGNSA. The germline V and J ends were trimmed by 0 bases and 9 bases, with 12 bases remaining between them. The CDR3 length is 14 residues. Here the CDR3 reads CASSLAWLAGEQFF. CDR3 DNA sequence: TGTGCCAGCAGCTTAGCGTGGCTAGCTGGTGAGCAGTTCTTC.

This clonotype was counted between two and nine times. The chain has TRBV5-1 and TRBJ2-5; 13 bases match TRBD2. J gave up 5 bases and V 4 bases, and 8 bases lay outside the gene matches. The CDR3 totals 16 residues. From germline, CDR1 is SGHRS and CDR2 YFSETQ. CDR3 region: CASSDWTSGSGETQYF. The CDR3 region has the DNA TGCGCCAGCAGCGACTGGACTAGCGGGAGCGGTGAGACCCAGTACTTC.

A remark on this clonotype: This may be a read error, as it is one base from a much larger clone. The conserved phenylalanine or tryptophan normally closing the CDR3 is absent here, so this likely arose from a read error. V gene TRBV4-2 combines with J gene TRBJ2-3; D gene unclear. Germline loops: CDR1 LGHNA, CDR2 YNFKEQ. The CDR3 is 15 amino acids. V was clipped by 0 bases and J by 3 bases, with 10 bases between them. CDR3 bases: TGTGCCAGCAGCCAAGAACCCCGACTGACAGATACGCAGTATTCT. Protein sequence: CASSQEPRLTDTQYS.

In its sample, this clonotype was seen a few times. The genes are TRBV4-3 and TRBJ1-5; no clear D. V lost 1 base and J 4 bases, leaving 11 bases between the germline ends. Germline loops: CDR1 LGHNA, CDR2 YSLEER. CDR3 length equals 15 residues. The DNA of the CDR3 is TGCGCCAGCAGCCAAGTTTTGCGCGGGAATCAGCCCCAGCATTTT. Its protein product is CASSQVLRGNQPQHF.

This chain links TRBV6-1 with TRBJ2-5; D may be TRBD2 (7 bases). Per the germline V gene, CDR1 is MNHNS and CDR2 is SASEGT. The CDR3 is 13 residues long. V dropped 6 bases and J dropped 7 bases, with 15 bases sitting between them. The CDR3 nucleotides read TGTGCCAGCAGCCCGACAAGGGGGGGGACCCAGTACTTC. Its translation: CASSPTRGGTQYF.

The rearrangement joins TRBV10-3 to TRBJ2-7; 11 bases are a match to TRBD2. The V gene's germline CDR1 is ENHRY and CDR2 SYGVKD. The CDR3 loop spans 13 amino acids. Trimming took 11 bases from V and 1 from J; bases not matched to a gene: 4. DNA of the CDR3: TGTGCCGTCGGGACTAGCGGTTCCTACGAGCAGTACTTC. It specifies CAVGTSGSYEQYF.

This clonotype was found once. The chain carries TRBV20-1 and TRBJ2-7; TRBD2 aligns across 13 bases. Unmatched junction bases numbered 4, after V lost 0 bases and J lost 2 bases. Looked up from germline, CDR1 is DFQATT and CDR2 is SNEGSKA (reference sequence). CDR3 length: 16 residues. CDR3 sequence reads: CSARDLGLAGTYEQYF. The CDR3 DNA reads TGCAGTGCTAGAGACCTGGGACTAGCGGGAACCTACGAGCAGTACTTC.

This clonotype turned up a few times. The chain combines TRBV11-2 with TRBJ2-1, with 7 bases identical to TRBD2. The CDR3 extends over 17 amino acids. Trimming at V came to 1 base and at J to 4 bases, leaving 10 bases not matched to a gene. Germline values: CDR1 SGHAT, CDR2 FQNNGV. For the CDR3, the DNA is TGTGCCAGCAGCTTAGTTACGGCTAGCGGAGTTTACAATGAGCAGTTCTTC. It specifies CASSLVTASGVYNEQFF.

The CDR3 coding sequence is TGCAGTGGAAACATCCTGCGGGGCGCCTACGAGCAGTACTTC. Its protein product is CSGNILRGAYEQYF. The chain carries TRBV20-1 and TRBJ2-7, with a possible D match to TRBD2 (6 bases). With 7 bases removed from V and 2 bases from J, the gap between germline ends came to 18 bases. The CDR3 is 14 residues long. Germline CDR1 and CDR2: DFQATT and SNEGSKA (reference sequence).

The genes are TRBV5-6 and TRBJ2-4, with 9 bases fitting TRBD1. The CDR3 runs to 14 residues. V dropped 3 bases and J dropped 9; count of bases not matched to a gene: 7. CDR1 and CDR2 (germline): SGHDT, YYEEEE. The CDR3 is CASSSPTGGGIQYF. The CDR3 DNA sequence: TGTGCCAGCAGCTCGCCGACAGGGGGAGGCATTCAGTACTTC.

V usage is TRBV9 and J usage is TRBJ2-2; the match to TRBD1 covers 9 bases. This CDR3 is built from 17 residues. Germline CDR1 SGDLS, CDR2 YYNGEE. Losses at the gene ends were 3 bases for V and 6 bases for J; bases not matched to a gene: 12. The CDR3 sequence is CASSAPRDRVLAGELFF. Here the CDR3 DNA reads TGTGCCAGCAGCGCGCCGCGGGACAGGGTGTTGGCCGGGGAGCTGTTTTTT.

This rearrangement joins TRBV6-1 to TRBJ2-5; 7 bases agree with TRBD2. V trimming: 6 bases; J trimming: 2 bases; junction bases outside the gene matches: 12. The CDR3 spans 16 residues. Germline CDR1 reads MNHNS; CDR2 reads SASEGT. Here the CDR3 DNA reads TGTGCCAGCAGCCGGGACTACCTCGGGGTACAAGAGACCCAGTACTTC. Protein sequence: CASSRDYLGVQETQYF.

This clonotype was recorded many times. This sequence joins TRBV29-1 and TRBJ2-3, with D possibly TRBD2 on 6 matching bases. V was trimmed by 6 bases and J by 4 bases, leaving 23 bases between them. Germline CDR1 SQVTM, CDR2 ANQGSEA. The CDR3 is 16 amino acids. The CDR3 reads CSVSGTPNRNPDTQYF. As DNA, the CDR3 is TGCAGCGTGTCCGGGACTCCGAATCGCAACCCAGATACGCAGTATTTT.

The chain recombines TRBV7-9 with TRBJ2-7; D is perhaps TRBD1 or TRBD2 (6 bases each). Germline CDR1 SEHNR, CDR2 FQNEAQ (reference sequence). The CDR3 sequence is 15 residues long. With 4 bases removed from V and 3 bases from J, the gap between germline ends came to 16 bases. The CDR3 region has the DNA TGTGCCAGCAGCTCTAACAGGGACTTAGGCTACGAGCAGTACTTC. Translating gives CASSSNRDLGYEQYF.

This clonotype was seen a handful of times. The V gene is TRBV30, the J gene TRBJ1-2, with D hard to call. Trimming removed 0 bases at V and 1 base at J, with 6 bases between. The CDR3 has 13 residues. CDR1 and CDR2 (germline): GTSNPN, SVGIG (reference sequence). CDR3 nucleotides: TGTGCCTGGAGTGTACGGGGTAACTATGGCTACACCTTC. Translation: CAWSVRGNYGYTF.

The chain combines TRBV11-1 with TRBJ1-2; no firm D call. The ends were cut back, 4 bases at V and 8 bases at J, with 14 bases in the middle. This CDR3 is 13 amino acids long. Germline V CDR1 and CDR2: SGHAT, FQDESV (reference sequence). This CDR3 reads CASSYNPAGGYTF. DNA of the CDR3: TGTGCCAGCAGCTATAACCCGGCCGGAGGCTACACCTTC.